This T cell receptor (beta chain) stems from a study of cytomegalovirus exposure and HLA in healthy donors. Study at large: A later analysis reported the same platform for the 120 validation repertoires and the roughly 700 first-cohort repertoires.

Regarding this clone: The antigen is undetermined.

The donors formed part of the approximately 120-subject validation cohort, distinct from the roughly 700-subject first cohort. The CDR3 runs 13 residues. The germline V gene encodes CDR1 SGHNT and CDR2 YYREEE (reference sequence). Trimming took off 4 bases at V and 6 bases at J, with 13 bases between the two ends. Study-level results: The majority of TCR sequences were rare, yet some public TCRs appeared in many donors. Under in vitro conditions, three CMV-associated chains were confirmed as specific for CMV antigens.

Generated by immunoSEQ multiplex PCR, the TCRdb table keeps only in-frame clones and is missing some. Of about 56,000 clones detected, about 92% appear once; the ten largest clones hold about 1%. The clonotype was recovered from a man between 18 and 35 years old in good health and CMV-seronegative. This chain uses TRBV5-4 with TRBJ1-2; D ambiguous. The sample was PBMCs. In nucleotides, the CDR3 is TGTGCCAGCAGCCTCGAGGAAGGCGATGGCTACACCTTC. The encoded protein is CASSLEEGDGYTF.